These 32 T cell receptor beta chains were all obtained from the same sample, sequenced in a study of T cell responses to AZD1222 COVID-19 vaccine. Libraries were prepared by immunoSEQ multiplex PCR; TCRdb keeps only in-frame clonotypes and omits some of them. In the table there are some 130,000 clones, about 89% of which are singletons. The material sequenced was peripheral blood, taken on day 0 of AZD1222 vaccination. These receptors came from an adult in good health.

Only one count was recorded for this clone. The genes are TRBV6-5 and TRBJ1-3; 8 nucleotides agree with TRBD1. CDR3 length: 16 residues. The germline CDR1 and CDR2 sequences are MNHEY and SVGAGI. The ends lost 0 bases at V and 9 bases at J; junction bases unmatched: 10. The CDR3 protein is CASSYSVPGGSGTIYF. The CDR3 DNA is TGTGCCAGCAGTTACTCGGTTCCAGGGGGCAGCGGCACCATATATTTT.

This clone was detected once. V is TRBV7-2 and J is TRBJ1-2; D gene unclear. The V end was cut by 2 bases, the J end by 7 bases, with 14 bases between. Germline assignment: CDR1 SGHTA and CDR2 FQGNSA. The CDR3 is 14 amino acids. The CDR3 protein is CASSLPSTSAGYTF. The CDR3, as DNA: TGTGCCAGCAGCTTACCCTCAACATCGGCTGGCTACACCTTC.

The gene calls are TRBV2 and TRBJ1-4; D not certain. Trimming stripped 5 bases from V and 5 bases from J, with 6 bases between. CDR3 length: 12 amino acids. The germline gives CDR1 SNHLY, CDR2 FYNNEI. The CDR3 protein is CASSSRNEKLFF. The DNA of the CDR3 is TGTGCCAGCAGTTCGAGGAATGAAAAACTGTTTTTT.

The chain carries TRBV7-2 and TRBJ1-2; 7 positions agree with TRBD1. Looked up from germline, CDR1 is SGHTA and CDR2 is FQGNSA. V lost 1 base, J lost 8 bases, and 7 bases stayed unmatched. The CDR3 has 14 residues. The CDR3 DNA sequence: TGTGCCAGCAGCTTAGGGGCAGGGGGAGAGGGCTACACCTTC. This sequence encodes CASSLGAGGEGYTF.

This chain links TRBV12-3 or TRBV12-4 with TRBJ2-1; the D is unclear. The CDR3 runs to 12 residues. V was pared by 4 bases and J by 5 bases, with 6 bases between. This CDR3 reads CASSSLNNEQFF. The CDR3 nucleotides are TGTGCCAGCAGTTCGCTGAACAATGAGCAGTTCTTC.

V is TRBV20-1 and J is TRBJ1-2; D is possibly TRBD1 (6 bases). The V gene's germline CDR1 is DFQATT and CDR2 SNEGSKA (reference sequence). The CDR3 runs to 14 residues. Deletions cut 3 bases from V and 7 bases from J, with 18 bases between. CDR3 amino acids: CSASNEGGYGGYTF. Here the CDR3 DNA reads TGCAGTGCTAGTAACGAAGGGGGTTACGGTGGCTACACCTTC.

CDR3 in DNA: TGTGCCAGCGCACAGGGGGCGCGGACCGGGGAGCTGTTTTTT. The encoded protein is CASAQGARTGELFF. This chain joins TRBV7-3 and TRBJ2-2, with 9 bases matching TRBD1. Looked up from germline, CDR1 is SGHTA and CDR2 is FQGTGA. The CDR3 is 14 amino acids. V lost 8 bases and J lost 5; bases outside the gene matches: 6.

The J gene is TRBJ1-1, the V gene TRBV6-5; D not resolved. This CDR3 comprises 15 residues. V was cut by 8 bases and J by 7 bases, with 23 bases left in between. The germline V gene encodes CDR1 MNHEY and CDR2 SVGAGI. Here the CDR3 DNA reads TGTGCCAGCTACGACGAATTTGTGACGGCGATTGAAGCTTTCTTT. Residues: CASYDEFVTAIEAFF.

The chain employs TRBV30 and TRBJ1-5, with TRBD1 identical over 7 bases. With 7 bases clipped from V and 5 bases from J, the junction kept 5 bases outside the gene matches. CDR1 and CDR2 (germline): GTSNPN, SVGIG (reference sequence). This CDR3 is built from 12 residues. The CDR3 nucleotides are TGTGCCTCCGGACAGGACGATCAGCCCCAGCATTTT. This codes for CASGQDDQPQHF.

The V call is TRBV5-1, the J call TRBJ1-2, with TRBD1 identical over 7 bases. Germline CDR1 is SGHRS and CDR2 is YFSETQ. J lost 7 bases, V lost 5 bases, and 11 bases had no gene match. The CDR3 runs to 14 residues. In DNA, the CDR3 is TGCGCCAGCAGGAATATCAGGGGGAAGGTTGGCTACACCTTC. Protein sequence: CASRNIRGKVGYTF. Filled out from reference TRBV5-1 and TRBJ1-2, the complete variable domain reads KAGVTQTPRYLIKTRGQQVTLSCSPISGHRSVSWYQQTPGQGLQFLFEYFSETQRNKGNFPGRFSGRQFSNSRSEMNVSTLELGDSALYLCASRNIRGKVGYTFGSGTRLTVV.

The chain employs TRBV6-6 and TRBJ1-3, with D uncertain. The CDR3 covers 15 residues. The germline gives CDR1 MNHNY, CDR2 SVGAGI (reference sequence). V lost 3 bases and J lost 0, with 9 bases in between. CDR3 sequence: CASSYGRPSGNTIYF. CDR3 nucleotides: TGTGCCAGCAGTTATGGGAGGCCCTCTGGAAACACCATATATTTT.

The chain has TRBV2 and TRBJ1-1; D is possibly TRBD1 (6 bases). The length of the CDR3 is 15 residues. The germline V gene has CDR1 SNHLY and CDR2 FYNNEI. V lost 2 bases and J 4 bases, leaving 14 bases between the germline ends. Here the CDR3 reads CASSELSGGGTEAFF. Written as DNA, the CDR3 is TGTGCCAGCAGTGAATTATCGGGGGGCGGCACTGAAGCTTTCTTT.

The gene calls are TRBV19 and TRBJ2-2; D is possibly TRBD1 (5 bases). This CDR3 is 16 amino acids long. V was cut by 7 bases and J by 0 bases, with 15 bases left in between. The V gene's germline CDR1 is LNHDA and CDR2 SQIVND (reference sequence). The CDR3 DNA reads TGTGCCAGTACCACCAGACAGTACGCGAACACCGGGGAGCTGTTTTTT. It is translated as CASTTRQYANTGELFF. Full variable domain (rest looked up from reference TRBV19 and TRBJ2-2): DGGITQSPKYLFRKEGQNVTLSCEQNLNHDAMYWYRQDPGQGLRLIYYSQIVNDFQKGDIAEGYSVSREKKESFPLTVTSAQKNPTAFYLCASTTRQYANTGELFFGEGSRLTVL.

The chain is built from TRBV2 and TRBJ1-5; TRBD1 might be the D (6 bases). With 6 bases removed from V and 2 bases from J, the gap between germline ends came to 14 bases. Germline V gives CDR1 SNHLY, CDR2 FYNNEI. CDR3 length equals 15 residues. In DNA form, the CDR3 reads TGTGCCAGCAGAGCCGGGACATCCCGCAATCAGCCCCAGCATTTT. Translation: CASRAGTSRNQPQHF.

V and J are TRBV27 and TRBJ2-5; 7 positions match TRBD1. Germline V gene lookup returns CDR1 MNHEY and CDR2 SMNVEV (reference sequence). The CDR3 is 16 residues long. V gave up 4 bases and J gave up 3 bases; unmatched junction bases: 11. The CDR3 spells CASSSLTRGGEETQYF. Here the CDR3 DNA reads TGTGCCAGCAGTTCGCTCACCCGAGGGGGCGAAGAGACCCAGTACTTC.

The chain couples TRBV12-3 or TRBV12-4 to TRBJ2-3; the D is unclear. The CDR3 has 12 amino acids. V lost 3 bases and J lost 5, with 6 bases in between. CDR3 in amino acids: CASSFSRDTQYF. CDR3 bases: TGTGCCAGCAGTTTTAGCCGAGATACGCAGTATTTT.

The CDR3 DNA follows: TGTGCCACCAGTGATTCTCTAGCGGGGGTTCAGTTCTTC. This sequence encodes CATSDSLAGVQFF. This chain uses TRBV24-1 with TRBJ2-1; TRBD2 matches at 10 bases. The V gene end was trimmed by 2 bases and the J gene end by 13 bases; junction bases not matched to a gene: 4. Germline loops: CDR1 KGHDR, CDR2 SFDVKD. This CDR3 is built from 13 residues.

The chain has TRBV5-6 and TRBJ1-1; D unclear. Trimming cost V 3 bases and J 2 bases, with 8 bases left between them. CDR1 is SGHDT and CDR2 is YYEEEE in the germline V gene. CDR3 length equals 13 residues. Here the CDR3 DNA reads TGTGCCAGCAGCTCCCAGGCAAACACTGAAGCTTTCTTT. Protein product: CASSSQANTEAFF.

The chain combines TRBV6-5 with TRBJ2-4; D call uncertain. V was clipped by 2 bases and J by 8 bases, with 13 bases between them. CDR1 and CDR2 from the germline V gene are MNHEY and SVGAGI. The CDR3 has 14 residues. CDR3 bases: TGTGCCAGCAGTTACGCCCCAGATAGGGACATTCAGTACTTC. It yields the protein CASSYAPDRDIQYF.

The gene calls are TRBV5-1 and TRBJ2-3; D might be TRBD2 (6 bases). The V gene lost 0 bases and the J gene lost 4 bases, with 15 bases spanning the gap. Germline V gives CDR1 SGHRS, CDR2 YFSETQ. The CDR3 extends over 16 amino acids. CDR3 bases: TGCGCCAGCAGCTTGGGAGGGGTACTAGCTCCAGATACGCAGTATTTT. Its translation: CASSLGGVLAPDTQYF.

The chain employs TRBV19 and TRBJ1-6; 7 nucleotides align to TRBD1. Unmatched junction bases numbered 8, after V lost 10 bases and J lost 5 bases. From germline, CDR1 is LNHDA and CDR2 SQIVND (reference sequence). The CDR3 contains 14 residues. The CDR3, as DNA: TGTGCCACTTGGACCGGGACAGATAATTCACCCCTCCACTTT. This codes for CATWTGTDNSPLHF.

CDR3 nucleotides: TGCGCCAGCAGCTTGGAGGGAAGGCACAATGAGCAGTTCTTC. Protein product: CASSLEGRHNEQFF. V gene TRBV5-1 combines with J gene TRBJ2-1; D unclear. This CDR3 comprises 14 residues. Trimming cost V 0 bases and J 5 bases, with 9 bases left between them. Germline V gives CDR1 SGHRS, CDR2 YFSETQ.

This sequence joins TRBV4-1 and TRBJ2-2; D possibly corresponds to TRBD1 (7 bases). The length of the CDR3 is 17 residues. Per germline, CDR1 MGHRA and CDR2 YSYEKL. V lost 3 bases and J lost 2, with 16 bases in between. The CDR3 DNA follows: TGCGCCAGCAGCCAGGGAGGACAGGCGATCAACACCGGGGAGCTGTTTTTT. Residues: CASSQGGQAINTGELFF.

This clone was detected only once. The V gene is TRBV18, the J gene TRBJ2-3; D perhaps matches TRBD1 (6 bases). Germline V gives CDR1 KGHSH, CDR2 LQKENI. The V end lost 3 bases, the J end lost 2 bases, and 15 bases lay between the germline ends. This CDR3 is built from 16 residues. CDR3 sequence: CASSPSVRGFTDTQYF. Here the CDR3 DNA reads TGTGCCAGCTCACCCTCGGTGAGGGGGTTCACAGATACGCAGTATTTT.

The chain links TRBV3-1 (or the pseudogene TRBV3-2) to TRBJ1-1; D is unclear. The V end was cut by 2 bases, the J end by 5 bases, with 15 bases between. This CDR3 has 15 amino acids. Looked up from germline, CDR1 is LGHDT and CDR2 is YNNKEL (reference sequence). The CDR3 loop is CASSQIHPEGTEAFF. DNA of the CDR3: TGTGCCAGCAGCCAAATACACCCCGAAGGGACTGAAGCTTTCTTT.

A word on this clone: The sample carries other DNA sequences with the same CDR3. This chain joins TRBV2 and TRBJ2-7; the D is unclear. V lost 4 bases and J 4 bases, leaving 5 bases between the germline ends. The length of the CDR3 is 11 residues. CDR1 SNHLY and CDR2 FYNNEI come from the germline V gene. CDR3 sequence reads: CASSAQYEQYF. The CDR3 DNA sequence: TGTGCCAGCAGTGCCCAGTACGAGCAGTACTTC.

This clone showed up just once. This chain links TRBV5-1 with TRBJ2-5; D not resolved. This CDR3 is 14 amino acids long. The germline V gene encodes CDR1 SGHRS and CDR2 YFSETQ. The V and J ends lost 2 bases and 1 base respectively, with 9 bases between them. Here the CDR3 reads CASSFQGPQETQYF. The CDR3 DNA follows: TGCGCCAGCAGCTTTCAAGGTCCCCAAGAGACCCAGTACTTC.

The chain links TRBV7-2 to TRBJ2-7; D is uncertain. This CDR3 is built from 15 residues. CDR1 and CDR2 from the germline V gene are SGHTA and FQGNSA. Trimming shortened V by 1 base and J by 3 bases, and 13 bases separated the two germline ends. The CDR3 loop reads CASSLVANINYEQYF. CDR3 coding DNA: TGTGCCAGCAGCTTAGTGGCTAACATCAACTACGAGCAGTACTTC. Looking up the rest from reference TRBV7-2 and TRBJ2-7 gives the full variable domain: GAGVSQSPSNKVTEKGKDVELRCDPISGHTALYWYRQSLGQGLEFLIYFQGNSAPDKSGLPSDRFSAERTGGSVSTLTIQRTQQEDSAVYLCASSLVANINYEQYFGPGTRLTVT.

The chain employs TRBV30 and TRBJ1-2; D remains unclear. Germline V gives CDR1 GTSNPN, CDR2 SVGIG (reference sequence). V lost 4 bases and J lost 8, with 8 bases in between. The CDR3 contains 10 residues. In DNA, the CDR3 is TGTGCCTGGATGTCGGGGGGCTACACCTTC. Its translation: CAWMSGGYTF.

This rearrangement joins TRBV18 to TRBJ2-4, with D perhaps TRBD1 or TRBD2 (5 bases each). Deletions cut 1 base from V and 1 base from J, with 8 bases between. Per germline, CDR1 KGHSH and CDR2 LQKENI. The CDR3 is 15 residues long. CDR3 sequence reads: CASSPLGGAKNIQYF. CDR3 DNA: TGTGCCAGCTCACCACTTGGGGGTGCCAAAAACATTCAGTACTTC.

Here the CDR3 reads CASSETTGSDTQYF. For the CDR3, the DNA is TGTGCCAGCAGTGAGACGACAGGTTCAGATACGCAGTATTTT. The chain links TRBV6-1 to TRBJ2-3, with D possibly being TRBD1 (6 bases). CDR1 and CDR2 (germline): MNHNS, SASEGT. Trimming took 3 bases from V and 4 from J, leaving 11 bases between them. CDR3 length: 14 residues.

This clone was counted a single time. The rearrangement links TRBV10-3 to TRBJ1-5; D gene unclear. Trimming left V 6 bases short and J 5 bases short, with 14 bases between. The V gene's germline CDR1 is ENHRY and CDR2 SYGVKD. CDR3 length: 14 amino acids. In DNA, the CDR3 is TGTGCCATCAGCTACGCAGGCGCAGATCAGCCCCAGCATTTT. It is translated as CAISYAGADQPQHF.